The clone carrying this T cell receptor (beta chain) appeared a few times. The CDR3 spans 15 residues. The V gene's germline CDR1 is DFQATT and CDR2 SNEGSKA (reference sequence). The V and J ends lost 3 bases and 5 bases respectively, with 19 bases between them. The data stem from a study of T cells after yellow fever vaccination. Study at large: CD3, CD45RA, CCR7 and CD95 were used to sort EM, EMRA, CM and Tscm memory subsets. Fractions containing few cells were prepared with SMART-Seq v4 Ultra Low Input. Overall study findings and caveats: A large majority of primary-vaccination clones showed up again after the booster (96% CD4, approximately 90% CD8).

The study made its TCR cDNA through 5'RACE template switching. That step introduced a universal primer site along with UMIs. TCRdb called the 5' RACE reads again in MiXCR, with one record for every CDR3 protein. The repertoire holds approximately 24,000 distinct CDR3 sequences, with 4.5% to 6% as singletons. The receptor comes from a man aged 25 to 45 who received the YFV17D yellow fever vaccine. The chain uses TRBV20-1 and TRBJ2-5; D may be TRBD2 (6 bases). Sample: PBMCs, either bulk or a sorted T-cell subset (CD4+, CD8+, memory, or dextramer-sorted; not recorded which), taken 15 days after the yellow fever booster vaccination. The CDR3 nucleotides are TGCAGTGCTAGGCCCCGGGACTTAGCAGTGGAGACCCAGTACTTC. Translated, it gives CSARPRDLAVETQYF.